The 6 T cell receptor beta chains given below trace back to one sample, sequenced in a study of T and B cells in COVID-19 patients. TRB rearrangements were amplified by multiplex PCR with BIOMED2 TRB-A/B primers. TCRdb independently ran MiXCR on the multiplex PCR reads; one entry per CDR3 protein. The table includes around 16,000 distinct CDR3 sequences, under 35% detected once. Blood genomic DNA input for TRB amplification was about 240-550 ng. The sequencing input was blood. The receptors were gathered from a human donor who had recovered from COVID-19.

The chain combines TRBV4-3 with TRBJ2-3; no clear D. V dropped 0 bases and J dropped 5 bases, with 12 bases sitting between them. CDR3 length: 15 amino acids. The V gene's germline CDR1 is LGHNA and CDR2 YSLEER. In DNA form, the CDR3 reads TGCGCCAGCAGCCAAGACGAGCGCCGAGGAGATACGCAGTATTTT. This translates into CASSQDERRGDTQYF.

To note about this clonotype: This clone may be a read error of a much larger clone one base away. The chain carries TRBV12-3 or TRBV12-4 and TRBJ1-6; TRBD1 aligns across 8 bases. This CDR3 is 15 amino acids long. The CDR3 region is CACSLGDRGNSPLHF. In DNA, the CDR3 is TGTGCCTGCAGTTTAGGAGACAGGGGTAATTCACCCCTCCACTTT.

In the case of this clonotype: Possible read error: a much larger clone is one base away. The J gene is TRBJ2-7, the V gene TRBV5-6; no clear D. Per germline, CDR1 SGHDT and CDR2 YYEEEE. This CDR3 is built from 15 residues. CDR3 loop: CASNLRFFYPYEQYF. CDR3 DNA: TGTGCCAGCAACTTGCGTTTCTTTTACCCCTACGAGCAGTACTTC. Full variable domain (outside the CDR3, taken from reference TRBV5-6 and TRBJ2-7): DAGVTQSPTHLIKTRGQQVTLRCSPKSGHDTVSWYQQALGQGPQFIFQYYEEEERQRGNFPDRFSGHQFPNYSSELNVNALLLGDSALYLCASNLRFFYPYEQYFGPGTRLTVT.

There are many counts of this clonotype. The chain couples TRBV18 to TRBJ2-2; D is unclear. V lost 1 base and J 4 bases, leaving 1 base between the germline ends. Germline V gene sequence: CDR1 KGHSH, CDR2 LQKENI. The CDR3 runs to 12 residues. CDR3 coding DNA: TGTGCCAGCTCACCACTCACCGGGGAGCTGTTTTTT. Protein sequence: CASSPLTGELFF.

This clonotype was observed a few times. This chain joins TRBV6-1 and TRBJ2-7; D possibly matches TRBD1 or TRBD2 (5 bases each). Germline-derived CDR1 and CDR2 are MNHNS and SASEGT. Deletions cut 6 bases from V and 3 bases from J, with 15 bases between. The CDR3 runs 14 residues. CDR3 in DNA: TGTGCCAGCAGCACCGGGACGGGGATCTACGAGCAGTACTTC. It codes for CASSTGTGIYEQYF.

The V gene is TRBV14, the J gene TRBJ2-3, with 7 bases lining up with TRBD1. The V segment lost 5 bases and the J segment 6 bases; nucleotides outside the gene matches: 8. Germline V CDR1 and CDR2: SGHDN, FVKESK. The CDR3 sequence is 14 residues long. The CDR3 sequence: CASSWDSLSDTQYF. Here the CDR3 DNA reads TGTGCCAGCAGCTGGGACAGTCTCTCGGATACGCAGTATTTT. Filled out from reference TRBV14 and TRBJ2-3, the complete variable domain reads EAGVTQFPSHSVIEKGQTVTLRCDPISGHDNLYWYRRVMGKEIKFLLHFVKESKQDESGMPNNRFLAERTGGTYSTLKVQPAELEDSGVYFCASSWDSLSDTQYFGPGTRLTVL.